The rows below give T cell receptor beta chains drawn from one sample of a study of CD8+CD57+ T cells in acquired aplastic anemia. Each CDR3 protein gets one entry after TCRdb re-called the reads with MiXCR. The sample records about 260,000 distinct CDR3 sequences, approximately 79% being singletons. The source material was sorted CD4+, CD8+, or CD8+CD57+ T cells (not recorded which) from PBMCs. The receptors come from a human donor with aplastic anemia. The CDR3 runs from the conserved cysteine through the conserved F or W. Each record gives: J gene, clone size, D gene, V gene, CDR3 protein, CDR3 DNA. The D gene is left open where the match is weak. Only part of the rows carry a size: once, few, many, or a class if the clone is expanded.

j_gene: TRBJ2-5; abundance: NA; d_gene: NA; v_gene: TRBV5-4; CDR3aa: CATSSSCSQETQYF; CDR3nt: TGTGCCACCAGCAGTAGTTGCAGCCAAGAGACCCAGTACTTC
j_gene: TRBJ1-3; abundance: NA; d_gene: NA; v_gene: TRBV7-8; CDR3aa: CASSLAGWGDTIYF; CDR3nt: TGTGCCAGCAGCCTAGCAGGGTGGGGCGACACGATATATTTT
j_gene: TRBJ1-6; abundance: NA; d_gene: NA; v_gene: TRBV7-8; CDR3aa: CASSLATDPYNSPLHF; CDR3nt: TGTGCCAGCAGCTTAGCGACAGATCCCTATAATTCGCCCCTCCACTTT
j_gene: TRBJ2-3; abundance: NA; d_gene: TRBD2; v_gene: TRBV7-9; CDR3aa: CASSLAGSGGSDDF; CDR3nt: TGTGCCAGCAGCTTAGCGGGAAGCGGGGGGAGCGATGATTTT
j_gene: TRBJ1-6; abundance: once; d_gene: NA; v_gene: TRBV7-8; CDR3aa: CASSVESGSYNSPLHF; CDR3nt: TGTGCCAGCAGCGTCGAGAGCGGCTCCTATAATTCACCCCTCCACTTT
j_gene: TRBJ2-1; abundance: NA; d_gene: NA; v_gene: TRBV10-3; CDR3aa: CVTPFGRAYNEQFF; CDR3nt: TGTGTCACCCCATTTGGACGGGCCTACAATGAGCAGTTCTTC
j_gene: TRBJ2-3; abundance: NA; d_gene: NA; v_gene: TRBV7-6; CDR3aa: CASRLARFNDKLYF; CDR3nt: TGTGCCAGCAGATTAGCTAGATTCAACGATAAGTTGTACTTT
j_gene: TRBJ2-1; abundance: NA; d_gene: TRBD1; v_gene: TRBV5-4; CDR3aa: CASSFHPGGNEQFF; CDR3nt: TGTGCCAGCAGCTTTCATCCAGGGGGCAATGAGCAGTTCTTC
j_gene: TRBJ2-6; abundance: NA; d_gene: TRBD2; v_gene: TRBV7-9; CDR3aa: CASRVAGRYGANGLTF; CDR3nt: TGTGCCAGCAGGGTAGCGGGTAGGTACGGGGCCAACGGCCTGACTTTC
j_gene: TRBJ1-2; abundance: NA; d_gene: NA; v_gene: TRBV7-8; CDR3aa: CASSLLDPGSLDGYTF; CDR3nt: TGTGCCAGCAGCTTGTTAGACCCAGGGTCTCTGGATGGCTACACCTTC
j_gene: TRBJ1-2; abundance: NA; d_gene: NA; v_gene: TRBV7-2; CDR3aa: CASSWGLSTDTQYYTF; CDR3nt: TGTGCCAGCAGTTGGGGACTCAGCACAGATACGCAGTATTACACCTTC
j_gene: TRBJ1-2; abundance: NA; d_gene: NA; v_gene: TRBV7-2; CDR3aa: CASSLERDAHVYDYTF; CDR3nt: TGTGCCAGCAGCTTGGAAAGGGACGCGCACGTATATGACTACACCTTC
j_gene: TRBJ2-7; abundance: NA; d_gene: NA; v_gene: TRBV7-9; CDR3aa: CASSLASGEQYF; CDR3nt: TGTGCCAGCAGCTTAGCTTCAGGCGAGCAGTACTTC
j_gene: TRBJ1-5; abundance: NA; d_gene: NA; v_gene: TRBV7-2; CDR3aa: CASSLAGGPATQHF; CDR3nt: TGTGCCAGCAGCTTAGCCGGAGGACCCGCTACCCAGCATTTT
j_gene: TRBJ1-2; abundance: NA; d_gene: TRBD1; v_gene: TRBV24-1; CDR3aa: CATSDRSNYGYTF; CDR3nt: TGTGCCACCTCGGACAGGTCTAACTATGGCTACACCTTC
j_gene: TRBJ1-5; abundance: few; d_gene: NA; v_gene: TRBV19; CDR3aa: CASSIEEVRTKNQPQRF; CDR3nt: TGTGCCAGTAGTATAGAAGAGGTTCGGACAAAAAATCAGCCCCAGCGTTTT
j_gene: TRBJ2-3; abundance: many; d_gene: NA; v_gene: TRBV11-3; CDR3aa: CASSLDLTATDTQYF; CDR3nt: TGTGCCAGCAGCTTAGATCTGACAGCCACAGATACGCAGTATTTT
j_gene: TRBJ2-7; abundance: NA; d_gene: TRBD1; v_gene: TRBV10-2; CDR3aa: CASSRDSHYEQYF; CDR3nt: TGCGCCAGCTCTCGGGACAGCCACTACGAGCAGTACTTC
j_gene: TRBJ1-2; abundance: NA; d_gene: NA; v_gene: TRBV9; CDR3aa: CASSLAGHGHEHGYTF; CDR3nt: TGTGCCAGCAGCTTGGCAGGGCACGGTCATGAGCATGGCTACACCTTC
j_gene: TRBJ2-3; abundance: NA; d_gene: NA; v_gene: TRBV6-6; CDR3aa: CASRGLNTDTQYF; CDR3nt: TGTGCCAGCAGGGGGTTAAACACAGATACGCAGTATTTT
j_gene: TRBJ1-2; abundance: NA; d_gene: TRBD1; v_gene: TRBV7-3; CDR3aa: CASSPPGQGGYTF; CDR3nt: TGTGCCAGCAGCCCACCCGGACAGGGAGGCTACACCTTC
j_gene: TRBJ2-3; abundance: NA; d_gene: NA; v_gene: TRBV9; CDR3aa: CASGDGGTVKYYF; CDR3nt: TGTGCCAGCGGGGACGGGGGGACAGTTAAGTACTATTTT
j_gene: TRBJ2-1; abundance: NA; d_gene: NA; v_gene: TRBV12-3/TRBV12-4; CDR3aa: CASSQADSGLDEQFF; CDR3nt: TGTGCCAGCAGTCAGGCGGACAGTGGTTTGGATGAGCAGTTCTTC
j_gene: TRBJ2-7; abundance: once; d_gene: NA; v_gene: TRBV2; CDR3aa: CASSGRGVAYKQSF; CDR3nt: TGTGCCAGCAGTGGCCGGGGCGTGGCCTACAAGCAGTCTTTC
j_gene: TRBJ1-2; abundance: few; d_gene: NA; v_gene: TRBV7-9; CDR3aa: CASSPVGTVEYVGYTF; CDR3nt: TGTGCCAGCAGCCCTGTAGGGACGGTCGAGTACGTCGGCTACACCTTC
j_gene: TRBJ2-1; abundance: NA; d_gene: NA; v_gene: TRBV2; CDR3aa: CASRGEGTDEQFF; CDR3nt: TGTGCCAGCAGGGGCGAGGGGACGGATGAGCAGTTCTTC
j_gene: TRBJ1-6; abundance: NA; d_gene: NA; v_gene: TRBV7-9; CDR3aa: CASSSPGEPGSQYYF; CDR3nt: TGTGCCAGCAGCTCACCCGGAGAGCCAGGGTCCCAGTACTACTTT
j_gene: TRBJ2-7; abundance: NA; d_gene: NA; v_gene: TRBV19; CDR3aa: CASSVLGENSYEQYF; CDR3nt: TGTGCCAGTAGTGTCCTGGGCGAAAACTCCTACGAGCAGTACTTC
j_gene: TRBJ2-5; abundance: NA; d_gene: NA; v_gene: TRBV2; CDR3aa: CATSRGSSHATHYF; CDR3nt: TGTGCCACCAGCAGGGGCTCCAGCCATGCGACCCATTATTTC
j_gene: TRBJ1-6; abundance: NA; d_gene: TRBD1; v_gene: TRBV15; CDR3aa: CATSSVDRERSPLHF; CDR3nt: TGTGCCACCAGCAGCGTAGACAGGGAAAGATCACCCCTCCACTTT
j_gene: TRBJ1-5; abundance: once; d_gene: NA; v_gene: TRBV7-2; CDR3aa: CASSGQPGQPQHF; CDR3nt: TGTGCCAGCAGCGGACAGCCAGGTCAGCCCCAGCATTTT
j_gene: TRBJ2-3; abundance: NA; d_gene: NA; v_gene: TRBV14; CDR3aa: CASSPFRVTDTQYF; CDR3nt: TGTGCCAGCAGCCCCTTTAGGGTCACAGATACGCAGTATTTT
j_gene: TRBJ1-2; abundance: NA; d_gene: NA; v_gene: TRBV3-2; CDR3aa: CASSVLGIASSNGYTF; CDR3nt: TGTGCCAGCAGCGTACTTGGGATTGCTTCTTCTAATGGCTACACCTTC
j_gene: TRBJ2-3; abundance: NA; d_gene: TRBD1; v_gene: TRBV7-3; CDR3aa: CASSASGGPDTQYF; CDR3nt: TGTGCCAGCAGCGCCTCAGGGGGCCCCGATACGCAGTATTTT
j_gene: TRBJ1-1; abundance: NA; d_gene: NA; v_gene: TRBV9; CDR3aa: CASSDYTITADAFF; CDR3nt: TGCGCCAGCAGCGACTACACCATCACCGCGGACGCTTTCTTT
j_gene: TRBJ2-1; abundance: many; d_gene: NA; v_gene: TRBV5-6; CDR3aa: CASSFYICSATLGDSSYNEQFF; CDR3nt: NA
j_gene: TRBJ2-1; abundance: few; d_gene: NA; v_gene: TRBV7-9; CDR3aa: CAYGVAAYQETQF; CDR3nt: TGTGCCTACGGGGTAGCGGCGTACCAAGAGACCCAGTTC
j_gene: TRBJ1-2; abundance: NA; d_gene: NA; v_gene: TRBV2; CDR3aa: CASSEGGNYGYTF; CDR3nt: TGTGCCAGCAGTGAGGGAGGTAACTATGGCTACACCTTC
j_gene: TRBJ2-5; abundance: NA; d_gene: NA; v_gene: TRBV7-9; CDR3aa: CAGQGTRETQYF; CDR3nt: TGTGCCGGCCAGGGTACTAGGGAAACCCAGTACTTC
j_gene: TRBJ2-3; abundance: NA; d_gene: NA; v_gene: TRBV9; CDR3aa: CASSVGSGTQYYYF; CDR3nt: NA
j_gene: TRBJ2-1; abundance: NA; d_gene: NA; v_gene: TRBV7-8; CDR3aa: CASSLAGVVGEQFF; CDR3nt: TGTGCCAGCAGCTTAGCGGGAGTGGTTGGTGAGCAGTTCTTC
j_gene: TRBJ2-7; abundance: NA; d_gene: TRBD1; v_gene: TRBV11-2; CDR3aa: CASSWEGQVIYEQYF; CDR3nt: TGTGCCAGCAGCTGGGAAGGACAGGTCATTTACGAGCAGTACTTC
j_gene: TRBJ1-4; abundance: once; d_gene: NA; v_gene: TRBV7-9; CDR3aa: CASHPYGQPGEKLFF; CDR3nt: TGCGCCAGCCACCCCTACGGACAGCCTGGAGAAAAACTGTTTTTT
j_gene: TRBJ1-2; abundance: NA; d_gene: TRBD1; v_gene: TRBV5-1; CDR3aa: CASSLGDRVNGYTF; CDR3nt: TGCGCCAGCAGCTTGGGGGACAGGGTAAATGGCTACACCTTC
j_gene: TRBJ2-5; abundance: NA; d_gene: NA; v_gene: TRBV7-9; CDR3aa: CASRQGYNSPLHFF; CDR3nt: TGTGCCAGCAGGCAGGGTTATAATTCACCCCTCCACTTTTTT
j_gene: TRBJ1-2; abundance: NA; d_gene: NA; v_gene: TRBV7-9; CDR3aa: CASSSICRGDPLNYGYTF; CDR3nt: TGTGCCAGCAGCTCTATCTGCAGAGGGGACCCCCTTAACTATGGCTACACCTTC
j_gene: TRBJ2-3; abundance: NA; d_gene: NA; v_gene: TRBV7-3; CDR3aa: CASTIEAGPDTQYF; CDR3nt: TGTGCCAGCACAATAGAGGCAGGTCCCGATACGCAGTATTTT
j_gene: TRBJ2-1; abundance: NA; d_gene: TRBD2; v_gene: TRBV15; CDR3aa: CATSTSGGQDEQFF; CDR3nt: TGTGCCACCAGCACAAGCGGGGGGCAGGATGAGCAGTTCTTC
j_gene: TRBJ1-5; abundance: NA; d_gene: NA; v_gene: TRBV7-2; CDR3aa: CAGHGARETQPQHF; CDR3nt: TGTGCCGGACATGGGGCGAGGGAGACCCAGCCCCAGCATTTT
j_gene: TRBJ2-5; abundance: NA; d_gene: TRBD2; v_gene: TRBV7-2; CDR3aa: CASSPGAGGQDTQYF; CDR3nt: TGTGCCAGCAGCCCTGGAGCGGGGGGGCAGGATACGCAGTACTTC